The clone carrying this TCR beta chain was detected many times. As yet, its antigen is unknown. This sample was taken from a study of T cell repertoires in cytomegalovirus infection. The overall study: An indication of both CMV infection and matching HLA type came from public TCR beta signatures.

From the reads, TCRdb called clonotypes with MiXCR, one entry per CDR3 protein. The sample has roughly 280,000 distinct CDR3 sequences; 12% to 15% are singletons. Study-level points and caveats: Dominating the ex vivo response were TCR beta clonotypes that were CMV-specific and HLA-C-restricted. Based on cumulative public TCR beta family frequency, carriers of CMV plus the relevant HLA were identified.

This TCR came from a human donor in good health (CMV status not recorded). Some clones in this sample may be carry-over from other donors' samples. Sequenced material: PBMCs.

CDR3 nucleotides: TGTGCCAGCAGCATCCAGGGGGCGCTGAGCTCTGGGGCCAACGTCCTGACTTTC. This codes for CASSIQGALSSGANVLTF. This sequence joins TRBV7-3 and TRBJ2-6; 8 bases line up with TRBD1. The V gene end was trimmed by 5 bases and the J gene end by 0 bases; junction bases not matched to a gene: 9. Germline V gene sequence: CDR1 SGHTA, CDR2 FQGTGA. The CDR3 is 18 amino acids. Complete variable domain (other parts from reference TRBV7-3 and TRBJ2-6): GAGVSQTPSNKVTEKGKYVELRCDPISGHTALYWYRQSLGQGPEFLIYFQGTGAADDSGLPNDRFFAVRPEGSVSTLKIQRTERGDSAVYLCASSIQGALSSGANVLTFGAGSRLTVL.